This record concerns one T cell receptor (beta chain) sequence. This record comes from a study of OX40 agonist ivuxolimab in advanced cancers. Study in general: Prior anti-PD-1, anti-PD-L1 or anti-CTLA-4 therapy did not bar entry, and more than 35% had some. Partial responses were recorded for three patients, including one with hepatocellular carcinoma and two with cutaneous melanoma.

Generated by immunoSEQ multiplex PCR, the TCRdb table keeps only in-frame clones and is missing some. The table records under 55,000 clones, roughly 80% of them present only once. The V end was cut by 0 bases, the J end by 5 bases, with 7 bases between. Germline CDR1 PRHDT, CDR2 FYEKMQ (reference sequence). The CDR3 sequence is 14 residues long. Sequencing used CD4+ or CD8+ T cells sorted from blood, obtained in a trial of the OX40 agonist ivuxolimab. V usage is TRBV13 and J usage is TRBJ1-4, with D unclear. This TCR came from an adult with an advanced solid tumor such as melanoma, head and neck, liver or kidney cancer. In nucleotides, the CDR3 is TGTGCCAGCAGCTTAGGGGTCGGCAATGAAAAACTGTTTTTT. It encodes CASSLGVGNEKLFF.